The 30 T cell receptor beta chains below come from one sample, sequenced in a study of OX40 agonist ivuxolimab in advanced cancers. Libraries were prepared by immunoSEQ multiplex PCR; TCRdb keeps only in-frame clonotypes and omits some of them. The sample lists roughly 86,000 clones, around nine tenths occurring once. Material: CD4+ or CD8+ T cells sorted from blood, obtained in a trial of the OX40 agonist ivuxolimab. The receptors were sampled from an adult with an advanced solid tumor such as melanoma, head and neck, liver or kidney cancer.

There are a few counts of this clone. This chain links TRBV28 with TRBJ1-5; 8 positions match TRBD1. Trimming cost V 2 bases and J 3 bases; bases outside gene matches: 3. Germline CDR1 MDHEN, CDR2 SYDVKM. The CDR3 totals 15 residues. CDR3 DNA sequence: TGTGCCAGCAGTTTAGGACAGGGTAACAATCAGCCCCAGCATTTT. It codes for CASSLGQGNNQPQHF.

In this sample, this clone turned up a few times. The gene calls are TRBV27 and TRBJ2-1; weak D call: TRBD2 (6 bases). From germline, CDR1 is MNHEY and CDR2 SMNVEV (reference sequence). This CDR3 comprises 16 residues. V lost 5 bases, J lost 5 bases, and 19 bases lay in between. CDR3 region: CASSLKADYFHNEQFF. The CDR3 DNA reads TGTGCCAGCAGTCTGAAAGCGGACTACTTCCACAATGAGCAGTTCTTC.

The chain couples TRBV2 to TRBJ2-7; 9 positions match TRBD1. The CDR3 runs 13 residues. After removal of 5 bases from V and 3 bases from J, the junction contained 2 bases not matched to a gene. The germline gives CDR1 SNHLY, CDR2 FYNNEI. For the CDR3, the DNA is TGTGCCAGCAGTAAGGGACAGGGCTACGAGCAGTACTTC. Translated, it gives CASSKGQGYEQYF. The variable domain in full, completed from reference TRBV2 and TRBJ2-7, reads EPEVTQTPSHQVTQMGQEVILRCVPISNHLYFYWYRQILGQKVEFLVSFYNNEISEKSEIFDDQFSVERPDGSNFTLKIRSTKLEDSAMYFCASSKGQGYEQYFGPGTRLTVT.

This chain connects TRBV5-4 to TRBJ2-1; a possible D gene is TRBD1 (5 bases). The CDR3 covers 15 residues. V lost 4 bases to trimming and J lost 6 bases, with 17 bases between them. Germline lookup yields CDR1 SGHNT and CDR2 YYREEE (reference sequence). CDR3 in amino acids: CASSPRVARGNEQFF. The CDR3 DNA sequence: TGTGCCAGCAGCCCCCGGGTTGCTAGGGGCAATGAGCAGTTCTTC.

The CDR3 sequence: CASSPGGTGAYNEQFF. CDR3 bases: TGTGCCAGCAGTCCCGGCGGGACAGGGGCCTACAATGAGCAGTTCTTC. This chain joins TRBV6-4 and TRBJ2-1, with TRBD1 identical over 10 bases. V lost 5 bases and J lost 2; bases outside the gene matches: 6. CDR3 length: 16 residues. In germline, CDR1 is MRHNA, CDR2 SNTAGT.

V is TRBV7-2 and J is TRBJ2-5; D is uncertain. The CDR3 spans 14 residues. Germline V lookup: CDR1 SGHTA, CDR2 FQGNSA. V was clipped by 1 base and J by 2 bases, with 8 bases between them. CDR3 region: CASSLGSSQETQYF. Here the CDR3 DNA reads TGTGCCAGCAGCTTAGGATCCAGTCAAGAGACCCAGTACTTC.

The rearrangement links TRBV2 to TRBJ2-7; TRBD1 is a possible D gene (7 bases). CDR1 is SNHLY, CDR2 FYNNEI, per germline. V lost 1 base to trimming and J lost 6 bases, with 13 bases between them. This CDR3 region has 14 residues. The CDR3 loop is CASSEERGRGEQYF. The CDR3 DNA reads TGTGCCAGCAGTGAAGAAAGGGGGCGGGGCGAGCAGTACTTC. Combining the CDR3 with reference TRBV2 and TRBJ2-7 gives the whole variable domain EPEVTQTPSHQVTQMGQEVILRCVPISNHLYFYWYRQILGQKVEFLVSFYNNEISEKSEIFDDQFSVERPDGSNFTLKIRSTKLEDSAMYFCASSEERGRGEQYFGPGTRLTVT.

CDR3 sequence: CASSLGGGSGYEQYF. As DNA, the CDR3 is TGTGCCAGCAGCTTGGGGGGCGGGAGTGGGTACGAGCAGTACTTC. V gene TRBV5-4 combines with J gene TRBJ2-7; 7 positions match TRBD2. The length of the CDR3 is 15 residues. Germline V gene data show CDR1 as SGHNT and CDR2 as YYREEE (reference sequence). V lost 0 bases and J lost 4; bases outside the gene matches: 7.

The rearrangement links TRBV7-8 to TRBJ1-1, with 7 positions matching TRBD1. With 1 base clipped from V and 6 bases from J, the junction kept 23 bases outside the gene matches. CDR1 and CDR2 from the germline V gene are SGHVS and FQNEAQ. The CDR3 runs 20 residues. DNA for the CDR3: TGTGCCAGCAGCTTAGTCCGAAGGCCCAGGCGTCCGGGACAGAGCCCTGAAGCTTTCTTT. It codes for CASSLVRRPRRPGQSPEAFF.

The V call is TRBV5-8, the J call TRBJ1-4; D is undetermined. The germline V and J ends were trimmed by 2 bases and 5 bases, with 7 bases remaining between them. Germline-derived CDR1 and CDR2 are SGHTS and YDEGEE. This CDR3 has 13 amino acids. CDR3 sequence: CASSFQDNEKLFF. CDR3 nucleotide sequence: TGTGCCAGCAGCTTTCAGGACAATGAAAAACTGTTTTTT.

This sequence joins TRBV7-9 and TRBJ1-2, with TRBD1 as a possible D gene (5 bases). Trimming stripped 5 bases from V and 0 bases from J, with 10 bases between. Germline V gene sequence: CDR1 SEHNR, CDR2 FQNEAQ (reference sequence). The CDR3 has 14 amino acids. CDR3 loop: CASSNRNTNYGYTF. The CDR3 nucleotides read TGTGCCAGCAGCAACAGGAACACTAACTATGGCTACACCTTC.

The V and J genes are TRBV7-9 and TRBJ2-3; TRBD1 agrees at 9 bases. Trimming cost V 6 bases and J 2 bases; bases outside gene matches: 9. The CDR3 is made up of 16 amino acids. Germline V gene data show CDR1 as SEHNR and CDR2 as FQNEAQ (reference sequence). In DNA, the CDR3 is TGTGCCAGCAGTTCTACGAGGACAGGGGCCACAGATACGCAGTATTTT. Its translation is CASSSTRTGATDTQYF.

V and J are TRBV7-9 and TRBJ1-1; D gene unclear. V lost 5 bases and J 0 bases, leaving 7 bases between the germline ends. CDR3 size: 13 residues. Germline V gene sequence: CDR1 SEHNR, CDR2 FQNEAQ (reference sequence). DNA of the CDR3: TGTGCCAGCAGCCCACAGATGAACACTGAAGCTTTCTTT. Amino acids: CASSPQMNTEAFF. Filled out from reference TRBV7-9 and TRBJ1-1, the complete variable domain reads DTGVSQNPRHKITKRGQNVTFRCDPISEHNRLYWYRQTLGQGPEFLTYFQNEAQLEKSRLLSDRFSAERPKGSFSTLEIQRTEQGDSAMYLCASSPQMNTEAFFGQGTRLTVV.

The V gene is TRBV19, the J gene TRBJ2-3; D might be TRBD2 (5 bases). The V gene lost 5 bases and the J gene lost 5 bases, with 11 bases spanning the gap. CDR1 is LNHDA, CDR2 SQIVND, per germline (reference sequence). The CDR3 is 13 residues long. The CDR3 DNA sequence: TGTGCCAGTAGTGAGGGAGTCAGAGATACGCAGTATTTT. Translating gives CASSEGVRDTQYF. Using reference TRBV19 and TRBJ2-3 for the parts outside the CDR3, the full variable domain is DGGITQSPKYLFRKEGQNVTLSCEQNLNHDAMYWYRQDPGQGLRLIYYSQIVNDFQKGDIAEGYSVSREKKESFPLTVTSAQKNPTAFYLCASSEGVRDTQYFGPGTRLTVL.

The chain links TRBV21-1 to TRBJ2-1; TRBD2, the table's D call, was not compared with the DNA. TRBV21-1 is termed a pseudogene. CDR3 size: 15 residues. The CDR3 DNA is TGTGCCAGCAGCAATCTAGCGGGAGGGCCGAATGAGCAGTTCTTC. Residues: CASSNLAGGPNEQFF.

The chain employs TRBV7-6 and TRBJ2-7; 14 positions agree with TRBD2. This CDR3 is built from 17 residues. V dropped 5 bases and J dropped 4; count of bases not matched to a gene: 10. CDR1 is SGHVS and CDR2 is FNYEAQ in the germline V gene. The CDR3 region is CASSPATGTSGRYEQYF. For the CDR3, the DNA is TGTGCCAGCAGCCCAGCGACCGGGACTAGCGGGAGATACGAGCAGTACTTC.

This clone has only a few counts. The rearrangement uses TRBV6-1 and TRBJ2-1, with D unclear. Germline assignment: CDR1 MNHNS and CDR2 SASEGT. CDR3 length: 15 amino acids. The ends were cut back, 8 bases at V and 4 bases at J, with 18 bases in the middle. This chain's CDR3 is CASGPPGSVYNEQFF. The CDR3 nucleotides are TGTGCCAGCGGCCCCCCAGGCTCGGTTTACAATGAGCAGTTCTTC.

The V and J genes are TRBV7-3 and TRBJ2-5; 8 nucleotides agree with TRBD1. V lost 2 bases to trimming and J lost 1 base; unmatched junction nucleotides: 0. The CDR3 is made up of 14 amino acids. Germline assignment: CDR1 SGHTA and CDR2 FQGTGA. For the CDR3, the DNA is TGTGCCAGCAGCTTAGGGACAGGCCAAGAGACCCAGTACTTC. This sequence encodes CASSLGTGQETQYF.

This chain joins TRBV28 and TRBJ2-7; TRBD2 matches 10 bases. Germline values: CDR1 MDHEN, CDR2 SYDVKM. The CDR3 runs 14 residues. The CDR3 loop is CATWGTSGTYEQYF. In nucleotides, the CDR3 is TGTGCTACCTGGGGAACTAGCGGGACCTACGAGCAGTACTTC.

The rearrangement uses TRBV6-6 and TRBJ2-7; tentatively, D is TRBD1 (6 bases). The CDR3 is 15 amino acids. Germline CDR1 MNHNY, CDR2 SVGAGI (reference sequence). The ends were cut back, 0 bases at V and 1 base at J, with 10 bases in the middle. CDR3 sequence (DNA): TGTGCCAGCAGTTACTCGCAACAGGGTTCCTACGAGCAGTACTTC. It is translated as CASSYSQQGSYEQYF.

This clone was found once. CDR3 bases: TGTGCCAGCAGCTGGGAGGGTCCTCAGCCCCAGCATTTT. Amino acid sequence: CASSWEGPQPQHF. V usage is TRBV7-2 and J usage is TRBJ1-5; D gene ambiguous. The CDR3 sequence is 13 residues long. Germline CDR1 is SGHTA and CDR2 is FQGNSA. The V gene lost 4 bases and the J gene lost 6 bases, with 10 bases spanning the gap.

The chain couples TRBV10-1 to TRBJ2-2; no definite D call. This CDR3 comprises 14 residues. Trimming took off 5 bases at V and 3 bases at J, with 10 bases between the two ends. The germline V gene has CDR1 WNHNN and CDR2 SYGVQD (reference sequence). The CDR3 region is CASSQEIDTGELFF. In DNA form, the CDR3 reads TGCGCCAGCAGTCAGGAGATTGACACCGGGGAGCTGTTTTTT.

This clone has only one observation. V usage is TRBV5-8 and J usage is TRBJ2-2, with 10 bases identical to TRBD2. The CDR3 covers 17 residues. Germline loops: CDR1 SGHTS, CDR2 YDEGEE. V lost 6 bases, J lost 3 bases, and 11 bases stayed unmatched. CDR3 sequence (DNA): TGTGCCAGCACCCCAGACACTAGCGGGATATACACCGGGGAGCTGTTTTTT. Its translation: CASTPDTSGIYTGELFF.

The chain combines TRBV5-4 with TRBJ2-1; 8 bases match TRBD1. CDR1 SGHNT and CDR2 YYREEE come from the germline V gene (reference sequence). The CDR3 is 15 residues long. The junction had 1 base not matched to a gene; V was cut back by 1 base and J by 1 base. The CDR3 bases are TGTGCCAGCAGCTTGCGGACAGGGTCCTACAATGAGCAGTTCTTC. Its translation: CASSLRTGSYNEQFF.

The V call is TRBV20-1, the J call TRBJ2-7; D is uncertain. V was trimmed by 0 bases and J by 9 bases, leaving 9 bases between them. Germline V gene data show CDR1 as DFQATT and CDR2 as SNEGSKA (reference sequence). The CDR3 consists of 11 residues. CDR3 coding DNA: TGCAGTGCTAGAGACAGATCGGGGCAGTACTTC. As protein: CSARDRSGQYF.

This clone was seen just once. The CDR3 is CASSSGTGGNYGYTF. The CDR3 nucleotides are TGTGCCAGCAGTTCCGGGACAGGGGGTAACTATGGCTACACCTTC. The chain uses TRBV28 and TRBJ1-2; 11 bases agree with TRBD1. The CDR3 is 15 residues long. V shed 4 bases and J 1 base; nucleotides not matched to a gene: 2. Looked up from germline, CDR1 is MDHEN and CDR2 is SYDVKM.

This chain uses TRBV5-1 with TRBJ2-6; 9 nucleotides align to TRBD1. This CDR3 comprises 19 residues. The germline V gene has CDR1 SGHRS and CDR2 YFSETQ. V lost 0 bases, J lost 0 bases, and 7 bases stayed unmatched. Written as DNA, the CDR3 is TGCGCCAGCAGCTTGGTCGGGACAGGGTCGAGCTCTGGGGCCAACGTCCTGACTTTC. This gives the protein CASSLVGTGSSSGANVLTF.

A single count supports this clone. The chain couples TRBV28 to TRBJ1-1; TRBD1 agrees at 9 bases. Germline V gives CDR1 MDHEN, CDR2 SYDVKM. Trimming took 10 bases from V and 2 from J; bases not matched to a gene: 8. The CDR3 consists of 14 residues. The CDR3 bases are TGTGCCACGTCCGGGGACAGGGTCAACACTGAAGCTTTCTTT. This gives the protein CATSGDRVNTEAFF. The full variable domain, with the rest looked up from reference TRBV28 and TRBJ1-1, is DVKVTQSSRYLVKRTGEKVFLECVQDMDHENMFWYRQDPGLGLRLIYFSYDVKMKEKGDIPEGYSVSREKKERFSLILESASTNQTSMYLCATSGDRVNTEAFFGQGTRLTVV.

This chain joins TRBV30 and TRBJ2-6; D call uncertain. The CDR3 is 13 residues long. CDR1 is GTSNPN and CDR2 is SVGIG in the germline V gene (reference sequence). The V end was cut by 4 bases, the J end by 0 bases, with 4 bases between. In DNA form, the CDR3 reads TGTGCCTGGACGGTCTCTGGGGCCAACGTCCTGACTTTC. Its translation: CAWTVSGANVLTF.

V is TRBV19 and J is TRBJ2-7, with TRBD2 matching over 8 bases. V trimming: 8 bases; J trimming: 2 bases; junction bases outside the gene matches: 8. Looked up from germline, CDR1 is LNHDA and CDR2 is SQIVND (reference sequence). The CDR3 covers 14 residues. The CDR3 here is CASSRGAFPYEQYF. The CDR3 DNA reads as TGTGCCAGTTCGCGGGGGGCATTCCCCTACGAGCAGTACTTC.